These T cell receptor beta chains were read from a single sample in a study of T cell responses to AZD1222 COVID-19 vaccine. Here immunoSEQ multiplex PCR was the method, and the copy in TCRdb shows in-frame clones only, minus some. The sample holds around 120,000 clones; around 90% are singletons and the top ten take approximately 2.5%. Here the sequenced sample was peripheral blood, taken 28 days after the second AZD1222 dose. Receptors originate from an adult who received the AZD1222 COVID-19 vaccine. The CDR3 runs from the conserved cysteine through the conserved F or W. A D gene is named only where the DNA matches it firmly. Clone sizes are given selectively: once, few, many, or a class where the clone is expanded.

clone_size	v_call	j_call	d_call	cdr3_aa	cdr3_nt
-	TRBV6-5	TRBJ1-2	-	CASSYTGEGQPYGYTF	TGTGCCAGCAGTTACACGGGAGAAGGACAGCCCTATGGCTACACCTTC
-	TRBV7-2	TRBJ1-2	TRBD1	CASSSPRGTGGANYGYTF	TGTGCCAGCAGCTCACCTAGGGGGACAGGGGGAGCTAACTATGGCTACACCTTC
-	TRBV27	TRBJ1-3	-	CASSPFVGNTIYF	TGTGCCAGCAGTCCTTTCGTTGGAAACACCATATATTTT
-	TRBV10-2	TRBJ1-2	TRBD1	CASKDRSYGYTF	TGCGCCAGCAAGGACAGGAGCTATGGCTACACCTTC
-	TRBV19	TRBJ1-5	-	CASSQTAGPQHF	TGTGCCAGTAGTCAAACGGCCGGGCCCCAGCATTTT
-	TRBV3-1/TRBV3-2	TRBJ1-5	-	CASSGSNQPQHF	TGTGCCAGCTCAGGTAGCAATCAGCCCCAGCATTTT
-	TRBV28	TRBJ2-7	-	CASSGAPYEQYF	TGTGCCAGCAGCGGGGCTCCCTACGAGCAGTACTTC
-	TRBV27	TRBJ1-5	-	CASSLSGRVNQPQHF	TGTGCCAGCAGTTTATCGGGCAGGGTCAATCAGCCCCAGCATTTT
-	TRBV6-5	TRBJ2-5	-	CASRQGGTQETQYF	TGTGCCAGCAGGCAAGGGGGGACCCAAGAGACCCAGTACTTC
few	TRBV3-1/TRBV3-2	TRBJ1-2	-	CASSHTTNYGYTF	TGTGCCAGCAGCCATACGACTAACTATGGCTACACCTTC
-	TRBV18	TRBJ2-7	-	CASSPQAYEQYF	TGTGCCAGCTCACCGCAGGCCTACGAGCAGTACTTC
-	TRBV3-1/TRBV3-2	TRBJ2-3	-	CASSDRGLATDTQYF	TGTGCCAGCAGCGACCGAGGACTTGCCACAGATACGCAGTATTTT
-	TRBV28	TRBJ2-3	TRBD1	CASSPPGQGITDTQYF	TGTGCCAGCAGTCCCCCGGGACAGGGGATAACAGATACGCAGTATTTT
few	TRBV11-3	TRBJ2-1	-	CASSLIPSEQFF	TGTGCCAGCAGCTTAATCCCAAGTGAGCAGTTCTTC
-	TRBV7-2	TRBJ1-2	TRBD1	CASSLDGPGTGIEGYTF	TGTGCCAGCAGCTTAGACGGTCCCGGGACAGGGATTGAGGGCTACACCTTC
-	TRBV5-1	TRBJ2-1	-	CASSLVVSYNEQFF	TGCGCCAGCAGCTTGGTAGTCTCCTACAATGAGCAGTTCTTC